The text below deals with one T cell receptor (beta chain). V gave up 0 bases and J gave up 3 bases, with 12 bases separating them. This CDR3 has 16 amino acids. Germline-derived CDR1 and CDR2 are LGHNA and YSLEER. Enrollees, roughly 18 to 90 years old, lived in some 24 US areas. Participants had their cohort set by participant-reported clinical history. In Cohort 3, a recovered donor had either two negative PCRs, clearance, or symptom resolution. This entry is derived from a study of blood T cell repertoires in COVID-19. Study summary: Sources were T cells, B-cell-depleted T cells, or PBMCs; the material itself was cDNA or gDNA.

The data were produced by immunoSEQ multiplex PCR, yet TCRdb's version contains in-frame clones alone and is incomplete. Of about 480,000 clones detected, roughly 90% appear once; the ten largest clones hold approximately 1.8%. The receptor comes from a woman aged 35 to 49 who had recovered from COVID-19. J is TRBJ1-3 and V is TRBV4-3; tentatively, D is TRBD1 (6 bases). The sequenced sample was PBMCs or T cells enriched from blood (not recorded which). CDR3 sequence reads: CASSQEWGQFGNTIYF. DNA for the CDR3: TGCGCCAGCAGCCAAGAGTGGGGGCAATTTGGAAACACCATATATTTT.